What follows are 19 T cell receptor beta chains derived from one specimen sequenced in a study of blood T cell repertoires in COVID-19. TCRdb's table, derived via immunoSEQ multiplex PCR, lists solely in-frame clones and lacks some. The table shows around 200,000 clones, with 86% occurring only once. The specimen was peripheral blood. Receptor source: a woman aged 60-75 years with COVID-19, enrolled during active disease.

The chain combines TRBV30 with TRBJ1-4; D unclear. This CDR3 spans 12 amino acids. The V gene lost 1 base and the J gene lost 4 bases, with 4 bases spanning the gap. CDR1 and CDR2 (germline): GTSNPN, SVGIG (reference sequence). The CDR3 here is CAWSGLNEKLFF. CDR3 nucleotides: TGTGCCTGGAGTGGGCTTAATGAAAAACTGTTTTTT. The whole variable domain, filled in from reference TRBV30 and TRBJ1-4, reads SQTIHQWPATLVQPVGSPLSLECTVEGTSNPNLYWYRQAAGRGLQLLFYSVGIGQISSEVPQNLSASRPQDRQFILSSKKLLLSDSGFYLCAWSGLNEKLFFGSGTQLSVL.

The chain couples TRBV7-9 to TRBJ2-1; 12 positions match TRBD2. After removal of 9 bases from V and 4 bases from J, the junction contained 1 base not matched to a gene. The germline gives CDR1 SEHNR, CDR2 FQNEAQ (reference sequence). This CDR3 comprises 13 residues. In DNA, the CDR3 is TGTGCCAGTGGACTAGCGGGATACAATGAGCAGTTCTTC. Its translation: CASGLAGYNEQFF.

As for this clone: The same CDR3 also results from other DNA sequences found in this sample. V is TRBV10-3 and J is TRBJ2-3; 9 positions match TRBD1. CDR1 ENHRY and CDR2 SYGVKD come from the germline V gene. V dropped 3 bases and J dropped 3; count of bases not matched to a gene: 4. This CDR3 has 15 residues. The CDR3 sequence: CAISEDRGRTDTQYF. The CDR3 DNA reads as TGTGCCATCAGTGAAGACAGGGGGAGGACAGATACGCAGTATTTT.

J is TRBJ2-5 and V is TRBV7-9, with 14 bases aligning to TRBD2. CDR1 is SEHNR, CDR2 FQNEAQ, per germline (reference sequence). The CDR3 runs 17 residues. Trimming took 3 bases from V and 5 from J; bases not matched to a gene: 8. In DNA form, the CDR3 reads TGTGCCAGCAGCTTGGGCGGACTAGCGGGAGGAGGCGAGACCCAGTACTTC. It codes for CASSLGGLAGGGETQYF.

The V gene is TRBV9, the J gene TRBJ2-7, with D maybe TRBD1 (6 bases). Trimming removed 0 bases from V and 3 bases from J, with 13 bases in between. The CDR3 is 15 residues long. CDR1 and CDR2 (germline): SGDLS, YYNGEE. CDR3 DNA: TGTGCCAGCAGCGTAGAGGCAGGGACAAACTACGAGCAGTACTTC. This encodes CASSVEAGTNYEQYF. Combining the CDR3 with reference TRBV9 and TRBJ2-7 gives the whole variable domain DSGVTQTPKHLITATGQRVTLRCSPRSGDLSVYWYQQSLDQGLQFLIQYYNGEERAKGNILERFSAQQFPDLHSELNLSSLELGDSALYFCASSVEAGTNYEQYFGPGTRLTVT.

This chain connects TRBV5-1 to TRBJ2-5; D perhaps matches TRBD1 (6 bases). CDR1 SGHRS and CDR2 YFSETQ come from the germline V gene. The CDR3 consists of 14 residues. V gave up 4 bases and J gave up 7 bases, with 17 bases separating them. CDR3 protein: CASSPRQVGGTQYF. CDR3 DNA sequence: TGCGCCAGCAGCCCGAGACAGGTTGGGGGGACCCAGTACTTC.

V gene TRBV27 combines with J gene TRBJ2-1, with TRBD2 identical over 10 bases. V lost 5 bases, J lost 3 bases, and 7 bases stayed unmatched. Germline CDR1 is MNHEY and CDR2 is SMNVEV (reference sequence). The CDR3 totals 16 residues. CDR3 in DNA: TGTGCCAGCAGTCATCGGACTAGCGGAATCTACAATGAGCAGTTCTTC. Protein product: CASSHRTSGIYNEQFF.

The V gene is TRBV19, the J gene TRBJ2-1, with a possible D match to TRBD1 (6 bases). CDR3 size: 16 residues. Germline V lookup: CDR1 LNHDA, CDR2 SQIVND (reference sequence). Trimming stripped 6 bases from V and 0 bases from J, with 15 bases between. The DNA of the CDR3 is TGTGCCAGTAGCCCTTCCGGACAGAGCTCCTACAATGAGCAGTTCTTC. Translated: CASSPSGQSSYNEQFF.

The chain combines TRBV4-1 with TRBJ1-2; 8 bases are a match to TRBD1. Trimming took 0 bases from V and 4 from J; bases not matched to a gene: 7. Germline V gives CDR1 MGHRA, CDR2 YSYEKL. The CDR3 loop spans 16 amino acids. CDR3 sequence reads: CASSQESGQGRYGYTF. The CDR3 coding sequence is TGCGCCAGCAGCCAAGAGAGTGGACAGGGCCGCTATGGCTACACCTTC.

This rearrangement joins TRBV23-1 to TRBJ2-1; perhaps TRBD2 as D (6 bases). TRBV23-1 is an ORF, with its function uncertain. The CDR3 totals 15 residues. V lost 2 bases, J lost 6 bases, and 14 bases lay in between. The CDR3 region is CASSQPHPGGNEQFF. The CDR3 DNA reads TGCGCCAGCAGTCAACCTCACCCCGGGGGCAATGAGCAGTTCTTC.

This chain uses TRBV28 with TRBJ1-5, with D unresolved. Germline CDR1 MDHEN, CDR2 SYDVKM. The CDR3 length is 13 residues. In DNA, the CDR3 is TGTGCAGCAGTCGTCGGGGTAGGGCAGCCCCAGCATTTT. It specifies CAAVVGVGQPQHF.

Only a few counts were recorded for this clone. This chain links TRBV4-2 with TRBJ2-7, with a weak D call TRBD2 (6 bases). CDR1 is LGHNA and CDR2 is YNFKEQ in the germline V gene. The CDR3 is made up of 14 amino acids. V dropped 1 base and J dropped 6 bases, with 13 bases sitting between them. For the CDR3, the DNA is TGTGCCAGCAGCCAAGGGATTCATAGCGGCGAGCAGTACTTC. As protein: CASSQGIHSGEQYF.

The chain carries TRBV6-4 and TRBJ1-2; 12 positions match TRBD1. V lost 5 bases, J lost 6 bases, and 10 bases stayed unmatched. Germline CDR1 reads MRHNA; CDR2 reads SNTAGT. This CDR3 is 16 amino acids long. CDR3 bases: TGTGCCAGCAGTCCCGGGACAGGGGGCTTATGGAATGGCTACACCTTC. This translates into CASSPGTGGLWNGYTF.

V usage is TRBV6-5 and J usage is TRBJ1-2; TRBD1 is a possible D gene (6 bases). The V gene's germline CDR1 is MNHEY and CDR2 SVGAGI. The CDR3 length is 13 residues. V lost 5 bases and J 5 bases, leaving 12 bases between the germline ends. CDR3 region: CASSPLDSYGYTF. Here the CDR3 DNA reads TGTGCCAGCAGTCCCCTGGACAGTTATGGCTACACCTTC.

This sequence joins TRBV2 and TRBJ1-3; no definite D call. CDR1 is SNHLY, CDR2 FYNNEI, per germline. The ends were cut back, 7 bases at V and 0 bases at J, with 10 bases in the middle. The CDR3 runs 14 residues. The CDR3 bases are TGTGCCAGCATCAGCGGGATCTCTGGAAACACCATATATTTT. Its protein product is CASISGISGNTIYF. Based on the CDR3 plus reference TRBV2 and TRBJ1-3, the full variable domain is EPEVTQTPSHQVTQMGQEVILRCVPISNHLYFYWYRQILGQKVEFLVSFYNNEISEKSEIFDDQFSVERPDGSNFTLKIRSTKLEDSAMYFCASISGISGNTIYFGEGSWLTVV.

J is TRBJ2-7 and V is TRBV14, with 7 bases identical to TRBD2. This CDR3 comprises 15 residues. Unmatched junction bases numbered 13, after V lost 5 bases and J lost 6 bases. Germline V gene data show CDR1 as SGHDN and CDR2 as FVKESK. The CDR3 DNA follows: TGTGCCAGCAGCAAGCTAACTAGCGTCAGTACCGAGCAGTACTTC. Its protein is CASSKLTSVSTEQYF.

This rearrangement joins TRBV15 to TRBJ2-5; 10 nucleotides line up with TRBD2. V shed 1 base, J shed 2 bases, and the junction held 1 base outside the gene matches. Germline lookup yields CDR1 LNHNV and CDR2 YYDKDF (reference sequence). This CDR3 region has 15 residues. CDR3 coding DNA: TGTGCCACCAGCAGAGTAGCGGGAGGTCAAGAGACCCAGTACTTC. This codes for CATSRVAGGQETQYF.

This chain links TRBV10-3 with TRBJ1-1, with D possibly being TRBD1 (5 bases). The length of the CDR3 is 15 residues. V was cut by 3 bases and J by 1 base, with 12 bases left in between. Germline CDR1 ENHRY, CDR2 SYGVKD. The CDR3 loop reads CAISELPGGNTEAFF. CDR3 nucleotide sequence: TGTGCCATCAGTGAACTTCCCGGGGGGAACACTGAAGCTTTCTTT.

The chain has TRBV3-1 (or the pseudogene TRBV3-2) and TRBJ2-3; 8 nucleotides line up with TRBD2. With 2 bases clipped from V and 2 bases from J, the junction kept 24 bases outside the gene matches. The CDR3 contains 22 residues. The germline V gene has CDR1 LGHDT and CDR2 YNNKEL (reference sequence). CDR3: CASSQFPGLDPLGDLITDTQYF. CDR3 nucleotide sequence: TGTGCCAGCAGCCAATTTCCGGGACTAGATCCTTTAGGTGATCTTATCACAGATACGCAGTATTTT.